Listed below are T cell receptor beta chains from one sample, sequenced in a study of CD8 T cells in Susac syndrome. MiXCR, applied by TCRdb to the immunoSEQ multiplex PCR reads, yields one record per CDR3 protein. The sample contains 100,000 to 150,000 distinct CDR3 sequences, 90% to 95% of which appear only once. What was sequenced was CD4+ T cells from PBMCs. These receptors came from a human donor in good health. Both conserved end residues are part of each CDR3. Fields, in order: V gene, D gene, clone size, J gene, CDR3 protein, CDR3 DNA. D genes are given only for firm matches. For some rows the clone size is stated as once, few or many, or as a class when expanded; others skip it.

TRBV7-9	TRBD2	once	TRBJ2-3	CASSFSAGGSTDTQYF	TGTGCCAGCAGCTTTTCCGCGGGAGGAAGCACAGATACGCAGTATTTT
TRBV19	TRBD2	.	TRBJ2-1	CASSRLPGLAGGPLENEQFF	TGTGCCAGTAGTCGACTCCCGGGACTAGCGGGAGGCCCCTTAGAGAATGAGCAGTTCTTC
TRBV20-1	TRBD1	.	TRBJ1-5	CSARGGATGGNQPQHF	TGCAGTGCTAGGGGGGGCGCAACAGGGGGGAATCAGCCCCAGCATTTT
TRBV4-1	TRBD1	once	TRBJ2-6	CASSRQGPGANVLTF	TGCGCCAGCAGCCGACAGGGTCCCGGGGCCAACGTCCTGACTTTC
TRBV7-6	.	.	TRBJ1-1	CASSLVLRGRMNTEAFF	TGTGCCAGCAGCTTAGTACTGAGAGGGCGTATGAACACTGAAGCTTTCTTT
TRBV5-1	TRBD2	.	TRBJ2-2	CASSLARTSGGTGELFF	TGCGCCAGCAGCTTGGCCCGCACTAGCGGGGGCACCGGGGAGCTGTTTTTT
TRBV6-1	TRBD1	.	TRBJ1-5	CASSQDRGQPQHF	TGTGCCAGCAGTCAGGACAGGGGTCAGCCCCAGCATTTT
TRBV29-1	.	.	TRBJ2-7	CSVDNTQGEGEQYF	TGCAGCGTTGACAACACACAGGGAGAGGGCGAGCAGTACTTC
TRBV3-1	.	.	TRBJ1-1	CASSQEEGKGWNTEAFF	TGTGCCAGCAGCCAAGAGGAGGGAAAGGGGTGGAACACTGAAGCTTTCTTT
TRBV3-1	TRBD2	.	TRBJ2-1	CASSRERLAANEQFF	TGTGCCAGCAGCCGCGAGAGACTAGCGGCCAATGAGCAGTTCTTC
TRBV5-4	.	.	TRBJ2-7	CASSLFGVQGEQYF	TGTGCCAGCAGCTTGTTTGGGGTCCAGGGGGAGCAGTACTTC
TRBV5-1	TRBD1	.	TRBJ2-7	CASSPRDSFYEQYF	TGCGCCAGCAGCCCTCGGGACAGTTTCTACGAGCAGTACTTC